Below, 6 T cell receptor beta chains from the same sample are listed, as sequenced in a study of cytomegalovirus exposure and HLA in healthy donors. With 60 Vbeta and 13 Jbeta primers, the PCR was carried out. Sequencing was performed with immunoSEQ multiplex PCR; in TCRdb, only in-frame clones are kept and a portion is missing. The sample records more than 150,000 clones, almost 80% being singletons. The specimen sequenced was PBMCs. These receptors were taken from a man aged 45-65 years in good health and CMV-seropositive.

The CDR3 loop is CASSLAQGAGTEAFF. In nucleotides, the CDR3 is TGTGCCAGCAGCTTAGCCCAGGGGGCCGGCACTGAAGCTTTCTTT. The V and J genes are TRBV7-2 and TRBJ1-1; 8 bases map to TRBD1. This CDR3 is 15 amino acids long. Germline V gives CDR1 SGHTA, CDR2 FQGNSA. Germline trimming cut 0 bases from V and 4 bases from J; bases unmatched to any gene: 4. Full variable domain (missing parts from reference TRBV7-2 and TRBJ1-1): GAGVSQSPSNKVTEKGKDVELRCDPISGHTALYWYRQSLGQGLEFLIYFQGNSAPDKSGLPSDRFSAERTGGSVSTLTIQRTQQEDSAVYLCASSLAQGAGTEAFFGQGTRLTVV.

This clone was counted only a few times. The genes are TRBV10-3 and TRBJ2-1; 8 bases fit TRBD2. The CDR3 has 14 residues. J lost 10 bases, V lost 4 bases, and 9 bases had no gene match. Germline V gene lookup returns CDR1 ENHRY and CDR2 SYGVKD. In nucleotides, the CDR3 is TGTGCCATCAGTGGATCCTTTCGGGGGGGGGAGCAGTTCTTC. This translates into CAISGSFRGGEQFF.

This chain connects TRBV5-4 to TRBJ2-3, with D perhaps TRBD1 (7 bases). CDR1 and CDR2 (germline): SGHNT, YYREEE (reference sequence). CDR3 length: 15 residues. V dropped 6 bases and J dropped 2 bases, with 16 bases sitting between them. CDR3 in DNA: TGTGCCAGCACCCTGCAGGGGGGCTTCACAGATACGCAGTATTTT. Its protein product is CASTLQGGFTDTQYF.

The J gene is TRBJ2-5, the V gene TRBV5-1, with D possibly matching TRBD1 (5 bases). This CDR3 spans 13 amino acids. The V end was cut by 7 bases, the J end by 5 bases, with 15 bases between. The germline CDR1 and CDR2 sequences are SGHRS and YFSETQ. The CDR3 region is CASGAGSLETQYF. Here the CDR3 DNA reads TGCGCCAGCGGGGCAGGGTCTTTGGAGACCCAGTACTTC.

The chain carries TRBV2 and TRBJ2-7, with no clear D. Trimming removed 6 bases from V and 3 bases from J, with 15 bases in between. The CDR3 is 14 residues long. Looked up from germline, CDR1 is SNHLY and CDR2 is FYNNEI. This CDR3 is CASSPEAGFYEQYF. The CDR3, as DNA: TGTGCCAGCAGCCCGGAAGCAGGATTCTACGAGCAGTACTTC.

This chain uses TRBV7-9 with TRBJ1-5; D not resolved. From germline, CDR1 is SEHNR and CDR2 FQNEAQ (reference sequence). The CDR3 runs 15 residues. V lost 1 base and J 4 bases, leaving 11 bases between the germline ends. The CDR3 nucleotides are TGTGCCAGCAGCTTAGGGGCAGCCCAAAATCAGCCCCAGCATTTT. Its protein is CASSLGAAQNQPQHF.